These 3 T cell receptor beta chains came from one sample sequenced in a study of T cell changes during pregnancy in multiple sclerosis. Generated by immunoSEQ multiplex PCR, the TCRdb table keeps only in-frame clones and is missing some. The repertoire consists of 18,000 or so clones, with around 86% occurring once and the leading ten covering less than 15%. The sequenced sample was CD8+ T cells from peripheral blood mononuclear cells, obtained in the third trimester of pregnancy. All receptors derive from a female donor in good health, enrolled as a control in a pregnancy study.

This clone appeared a few times. The chain joins TRBV27 to TRBJ2-7; TRBD2 matches at 9 bases. V trimming: 5 bases; J trimming: 3 bases; junction bases outside the gene matches: 5. This CDR3 is built from 14 residues. Per the germline V gene, CDR1 is MNHEY and CDR2 is SMNVEV (reference sequence). CDR3 DNA sequence: TGTGCCAGCAGTCCCCAGCGGGAGGACTACGAGCAGTACTTC. Translating gives CASSPQREDYEQYF.

CDR3: CASSPGLAISTDTQYF. In DNA, the CDR3 is TGTGCCAGCAGTCCGGGACTAGCCATTAGCACAGATACGCAGTATTTT. The rearrangement uses TRBV27 and TRBJ2-3; 9 bases align to TRBD2. The CDR3 extends over 16 amino acids. CDR1 and CDR2 (germline): MNHEY, SMNVEV (reference sequence). V shed 5 bases, J shed 0 bases, and the junction held 6 bases outside the gene matches.

This clone was seen once. The chain is built from TRBV21-1 and TRBJ1-1; no check of the table's D call, TRBD1, against the DNA was made. TRBV21-1 represents a pseudogene. The CDR3 has 16 amino acids. The CDR3 reads CASSLYPGQGNTEAFF. Here the CDR3 DNA reads TGTGCCAGCAGCCTCTACCCGGGACAGGGGAACACTGAAGCTTTCTTT.